Detailed here is one TCR beta chain. The antigen is unknown. TCRdb's table, derived via immunoSEQ multiplex PCR, lists solely in-frame clones and lacks some. Of more than 70,000 clones listed, about nine tenths were seen once; the top ten hold 2.5% to 4%. Germline CDR1 SNHLY, CDR2 FYNNEI. With 7 bases clipped from V and 0 bases from J, the junction kept 5 bases outside the gene matches. This CDR3 is built from 14 residues. The data originate from a study of T cell responses to AZD1222 COVID-19 vaccine. Timing groups of about 4 and about 12 weeks for second doses were pooled. Study observations and caveats: Repertoires in all cases were sampled only once the peak T cell response had passed. Seropositivity was recorded at baseline in only six AZD1222 recipients. At 160-218 and 743-854, vaccine-associated CD4 TCRs were dominant, and they spanned spike.

The sequences come from peripheral blood, collected 28 days after the second AZD1222 dose. The J gene is TRBJ1-2, the V gene TRBV2, with TRBD1 matching 7 bases. This receptor was identified in an adult who received the AZD1222 COVID-19 vaccine. CDR3 DNA sequence: TGTGCCAGCACTAGGGACAGCCCTAACTATGGCTACACCTTC. Amino acid sequence: CASTRDSPNYGYTF.